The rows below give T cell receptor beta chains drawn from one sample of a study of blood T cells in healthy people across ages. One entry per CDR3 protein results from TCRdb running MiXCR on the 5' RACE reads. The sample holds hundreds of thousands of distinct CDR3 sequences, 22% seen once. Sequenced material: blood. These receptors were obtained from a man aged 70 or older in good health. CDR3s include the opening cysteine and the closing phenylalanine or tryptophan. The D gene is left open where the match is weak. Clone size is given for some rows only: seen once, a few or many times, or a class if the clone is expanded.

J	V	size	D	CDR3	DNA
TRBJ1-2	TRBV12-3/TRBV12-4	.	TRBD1	CASRGQADFYGYTF	TGTGCCAGCAGGGGACAGGCCGACTTCTATGGCTACACCTTC
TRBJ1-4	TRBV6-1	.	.	CASSEIIGPANEKLFF	TGTGCCAGCAGTGAAATAATAGGGCCGGCTAATGAAAAACTGTTTTTT
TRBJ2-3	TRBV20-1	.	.	CSASAPGRTTDTQYF	TGCAGTGCTAGTGCCCCCGGGCGTACCACAGATACGCAGTATTTT
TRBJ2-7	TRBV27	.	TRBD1	CASSPSTGDGTRAYEQYF	TGTGCCAGCAGTCCCTCGACAGGGGACGGAACTAGGGCCTACGAGCAGTACTTC
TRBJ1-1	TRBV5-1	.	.	CASSLQPGEVAEAFF	TGCGCCAGCAGCTTGCAACCGGGGGAAGTGGCTGAAGCTTTCTTT
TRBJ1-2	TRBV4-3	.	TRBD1	CASSQGQGPNYGYTF	TGCGCCAGCAGCCAAGGACAGGGGCCAAACTATGGCTACACCTTC
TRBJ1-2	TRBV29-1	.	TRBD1	CSVEENRGDGYTF	TGCAGCGTTGAAGAGAACAGGGGAGATGGCTACACCTTC
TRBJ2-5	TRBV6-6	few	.	CASRREGLVQETQYF	TGTGCCAGCAGGAGGGAAGGACTCGTGCAAGAGACCCAGTACTTC
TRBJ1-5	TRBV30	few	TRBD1	CAWSMDRTQHF	TGTGCCTGGTCCATGGACAGGACCCAGCATTTT
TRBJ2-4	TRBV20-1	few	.	CSGEYGKGGKNIQYF	TGCAGTGGGGAATACGGGAAGGGGGGCAAAAACATTCAGTACTTC
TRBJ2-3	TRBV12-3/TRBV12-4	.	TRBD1	CASSAPGDRTDAQYF	TGTGCCAGCAGTGCCCCAGGGGACAGAACAGATGCGCAGTATTTT
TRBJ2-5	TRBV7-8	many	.	CASSRRLNQAEETQYF	TGTGCCAGCAGCCGAAGACTCAACCAAGCCGAAGAGACCCAGTACTTC
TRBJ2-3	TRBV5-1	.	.	CASSPSRDLQRDTQYF	TGCGCCAGCAGCCCCAGCCGGGACCTCCAGAGAGATACGCAGTATTTT
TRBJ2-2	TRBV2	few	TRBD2	CASRAGLAGRTGELFF	TGTGCCAGCAGGGCGGGACTAGCAGGACGAACCGGGGAGCTGTTTTTT
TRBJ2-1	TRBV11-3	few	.	CASSGLVSDNEQFF	TGTGCCAGCAGCGGGCTAGTGTCGGACAATGAGCAGTTCTTC
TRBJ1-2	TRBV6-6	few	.	CASMGGRDVDGYTF	TGTGCCAGCATGGGGGGGCGAGACGTGGACGGCTACACCTTC
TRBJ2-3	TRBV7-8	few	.	CASSSSGARMADTQYF	TGTGCCAGCAGCTCGTCGGGAGCCCGCATGGCAGATACGCAGTATTTT
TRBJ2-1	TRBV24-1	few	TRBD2	CATRATSGAINEQFF	TGTGCCACCAGGGCGACTAGCGGGGCCATTAATGAGCAGTTCTTC
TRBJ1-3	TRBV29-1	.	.	CSVQKDSSGNTIYF	TGCAGCGTGCAGAAGGACAGCTCTGGAAACACCATATATTTT
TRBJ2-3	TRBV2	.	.	CASSGRARSADTQYF	TGTGCCAGCAGTGGCAGGGCTAGAAGCGCAGATACGCAGTATTTT
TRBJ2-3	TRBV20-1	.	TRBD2	CSASRSSGEDTQYF	TGCAGTGCTAGTCGCTCTAGCGGAGAGGATACGCAGTATTTT
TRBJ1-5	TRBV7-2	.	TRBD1	CASSFRWQGAGQPQHF	TGTGCCAGCAGCTTTCGGTGGCAGGGGGCCGGTCAGCCCCAGCATTTT
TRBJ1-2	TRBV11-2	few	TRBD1	CASSSTTGDYDYGYAF	TGTGCCAGCAGCTCGACAACAGGGGATTATGACTATGGCTACGCCTTC
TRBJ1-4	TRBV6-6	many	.	CASSYYGSGLHEKLFF	TGTGCCAGCAGTTATTACGGTTCGGGACTCCATGAAAAACTGTTTTTT
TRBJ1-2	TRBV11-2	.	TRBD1	CASSLDRGRYGYTF	TGTGCCAGCAGCTTAGACAGGGGGAGGTATGGCTACACCTTC
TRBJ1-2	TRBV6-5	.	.	CASNPSTGAGYGYTF	TGTGCCAGCAACCCAAGCACGGGGGCTGGGTATGGCTACACCTTC